The 24 T cell receptor beta chains reported below all come from one sample, sequenced in a study of blood T cell repertoires in COVID-19 (TCRdb year 2020). The library was produced with the immunoSEQ multiplex PCR assay. The immuneACCESS repertoire file appears here via TCRdb, limited to in-frame rearrangements. These files lack a portion of the clones; in checked studies, under half of the deficit traces to unresolved V genes, and the cause of the others is not known. In this sample the table shows approximately 38,000 clones, 88% of which occur a single time. The ten largest clones take up about 4.9% of the sample. The sequenced sample consisted of peripheral blood. Source of these receptors: a woman aged 70 to 79 with active COVID-19.

The rearrangement uses TRBV3-1 (or the pseudogene TRBV3-2) and TRBJ2-2, with TRBD2 identical over 8 bases. Germline trimming cut 3 bases from V and 5 bases from J; bases unmatched to any gene: 5. There are 15 residues in the CDR3. Germline CDR1 is LGHDT and CDR2 is YNNKEL (reference sequence). The CDR3 DNA is TGTGCCAGCAGCCACGGGGGGGCCGTGACCGGGGAGCTGTTTTTT. Protein sequence: CASSHGGAVTGELFF.

In this sample, this clone turned up once. This chain connects TRBV30 to TRBJ1-5; D uncertain. The germline V and J ends were trimmed by 3 bases and 3 bases, with 9 bases remaining between them. Germline assignment: CDR1 GTSNPN and CDR2 SVGIG (reference sequence). CDR3 size: 13 residues. The CDR3: CAWSRQDNQPQHF. As DNA, the CDR3 is TGTGCCTGGAGCCGACAAGACAATCAGCCCCAGCATTTT.

CDR3 coding DNA: TGTGCCAGTAGTACTTGGACAGGTACTAATGAAAAACTGTTTTTT. Translation: CASSTWTGTNEKLFF. The chain couples TRBV19 to TRBJ1-4; 7 bases match TRBD1. J was trimmed by 2 bases and V by 4 bases; bases with no gene match: 4. This CDR3 is built from 15 residues. Germline values: CDR1 LNHDA, CDR2 SQIVND (reference sequence).

The rearrangement joins TRBV20-1 to TRBJ2-7, with a tentative D call TRBD1 (5 bases). In germline, CDR1 is DFQATT, CDR2 SNEGSKA (reference sequence). The CDR3 is made up of 10 amino acids. In nucleotides, the CDR3 is TGCAGGCTAGGGGCGGACGAGCAGTACTTC. Translation: CRLGADEQYF.

The chain joins TRBV5-4 to TRBJ1-2; D unclear. V lost 3 bases, J lost 4 bases, and 10 bases lay in between. The CDR3 has 13 residues. In germline, CDR1 is SGHNT, CDR2 YYREEE (reference sequence). The chain's CDR3 is CASSSPPSYGYTF. The CDR3 DNA sequence: TGTGCCAGCAGCTCCCCCCCTAGCTATGGCTACACCTTC.

This chain connects TRBV28 to TRBJ2-7; 10 bases align to TRBD1. Germline V CDR1 and CDR2: MDHEN, SYDVKM. V dropped 4 bases and J dropped 0; count of bases not matched to a gene: 6. This CDR3 spans 16 amino acids. The chain's CDR3 is CASSSSGTGASYEQYF. Written as DNA, the CDR3 is TGTGCCAGCAGTTCATCCGGGACAGGGGCCTCCTACGAGCAGTACTTC.

On this clone itself: The identical CDR3 is also encoded by other nucleotide sequences in the sample. The chain couples TRBV11-2 to TRBJ1-1; maybe TRBD1 (6 bases). The germline gives CDR1 SGHAT, CDR2 FQNNGV. With 4 bases removed from V and 1 base from J, the gap between germline ends came to 10 bases. The CDR3 has 14 residues. The CDR3 reads CASSSQQGNTEAFF. The CDR3 DNA reads as TGTGCCAGCAGCTCGCAACAGGGGAACACTGAAGCTTTCTTT.

Concerning this clone: A read error may account for a junction end that differs from germline. The chain joins TRBV6-4 to TRBJ2-3; D is perhaps TRBD2 (6 bases). The germline gives CDR1 MRHNA, CDR2 SNTAGT. The CDR3 has 14 amino acids. CDR3 residues: CASSDGKGGDAQYF. The CDR3 coding sequence is TGTGCCAGCAGTGACGGGAAGGGAGGAGATGCGCAGTATTTT.

The rearrangement links TRBV4-1 to TRBJ2-1, with no clear D. The germline CDR1 and CDR2 sequences are MGHRA and YSYEKL. CDR3 length: 16 residues. The V end lost 2 bases, the J end lost 1 base, and 12 bases lay between the germline ends. CDR3 residues: CASSQMGSWSYNEQFF. As DNA, the CDR3 is TGCGCCAGCAGCCAAATGGGTAGCTGGTCCTACAATGAGCAGTTCTTC.

This rearrangement joins TRBV7-9 to TRBJ1-3; TRBD1 is a possible D gene (5 bases). The CDR3 consists of 15 residues. With 2 bases removed from V and 4 bases from J, the gap between germline ends came to 12 bases. Germline loops: CDR1 SEHNR, CDR2 FQNEAQ (reference sequence). In nucleotides, the CDR3 is TGTGCCAGCAGCTTACAAGGGGTAGAGGGAAACACCATATATTTT. It specifies CASSLQGVEGNTIYF.

A single count supports this clone. The rearrangement links TRBV11-2 to TRBJ2-5; TRBD2 might be the D (5 bases). Germline V gene sequence: CDR1 SGHAT, CDR2 FQNNGV. This CDR3 contains 13 residues. V was trimmed by 3 bases and J by 3 bases, leaving 8 bases between them. This CDR3 reads CASSFYGEETQYF. In DNA, the CDR3 is TGTGCCAGCAGCTTCTACGGGGAAGAGACCCAGTACTTC.

Details on this clone: A junction boundary mismatches the germline segment, possibly from a read error. The CDR3 here is CAWSVRSGTIWRF. The CDR3 DNA reads as TGTGCCTGGAGTGTACGGAGTGGGACAATCTGGCGGTTC. The J gene is TRBJ2-7, the V gene TRBV30; D is possibly TRBD1 (6 bases). CDR1 and CDR2 (germline): GTSNPN, SVGIG (reference sequence). This CDR3 region has 13 residues. The full variable domain, rest sourced from reference TRBV30 and TRBJ2-7, is SQTIHQWPATLVQPVGSPLSLECTVEGTSNPNLYWYRQAAGRGLQLLFYSVGIGQISSEVPQNLSASRPQDRQFILSSKKLLLSDSGFYLCAWSVRSGTIWRFGPGTRLTVT.

V is TRBV12-3 or TRBV12-4 and J is TRBJ2-5; D is unresolved. The length of the CDR3 is 12 residues. Trimming left V 3 bases short and J 7 bases short, with 9 bases between. CDR3 sequence (DNA): TGTGCCAGCAGTTTCGCGACGGGGACCCAGTACTTC. It encodes CASSFATGTQYF.

The chain links TRBV3-1 (or the pseudogene TRBV3-2) to TRBJ1-2; D might be TRBD1 (5 bases). Trimming removed 1 base from V and 4 bases from J, with 13 bases in between. Per the germline V gene, CDR1 is LGHDT and CDR2 is YNNKEL (reference sequence). The CDR3 covers 15 residues. This chain's CDR3 is CASSQAGRGLYGYTF. The CDR3 nucleotides are TGTGCCAGCAGCCAAGCTGGGAGGGGCCTCTATGGCTACACCTTC.

The chain has TRBV18 and TRBJ1-4; 7 positions match TRBD1. The CDR3 is 17 amino acids. V lost 4 bases, J lost 7 bases, and 15 bases stayed unmatched. Looked up from germline, CDR1 is KGHSH and CDR2 is LQKENI. CDR3 coding DNA: TGTGCCAGCTCACTCCAGGGGGTTGCCACCGAGAGTGAAAAACTGTTTTTT. Protein: CASSLQGVATESEKLFF.

V gene TRBV4-1 combines with J gene TRBJ2-1, with D perhaps matching TRBD1 (6 bases). Trimming left V 2 bases short and J 6 bases short, with 14 bases between. CDR1 is MGHRA, CDR2 YSYEKL, per germline. CDR3 length: 15 amino acids. CDR3 loop: CASSQSQDRSNEQFF. The CDR3 DNA reads as TGCGCCAGCAGCCAAAGTCAGGACAGAAGCAATGAGCAGTTCTTC.

This chain joins TRBV11-2 and TRBJ2-3; 8 positions match TRBD2. There are 16 residues in the CDR3. CDR1 is SGHAT, CDR2 FQNNGV, per germline. The V segment lost 4 bases and the J segment 6 bases; nucleotides outside the gene matches: 12. CDR3 in DNA: TGTGCCAGCAGCTCCCGCCCGCGCGGGGGGTTGGATACGCAGTATTTT. This translates into CASSSRPRGGLDTQYF.

The rearrangement uses TRBV5-1 and TRBJ2-3, with 11 bases matching TRBD2. The CDR3 has 17 amino acids. Trimming cost V 5 bases and J 4 bases; bases outside gene matches: 12. In germline, CDR1 is SGHRS, CDR2 YFSETQ. CDR3 nucleotides: TGCGCCAGCAGACGGGGAACTAGCGGGGGCCTGGCAGATACGCAGTATTTT. It yields the protein CASRRGTSGGLADTQYF.

The genes are TRBV11-3 and TRBJ2-6; no firm D call. Germline CDR1 is SGHNT and CDR2 is YENEEA. This CDR3 has 15 amino acids. Trimming took 5 bases from V and 2 from J, leaving 10 bases between them. The CDR3 DNA follows: TGTGCCAGCAGCCCCAGGTGGGCTGGGGCCAACGTCCTGACTTTC. It specifies CASSPRWAGANVLTF.

V is TRBV2 and J is TRBJ1-6; D uncertain. Germline V gene data show CDR1 as SNHLY and CDR2 as FYNNEI. V was pared by 8 bases and J by 2 bases, with 10 bases between. There are 14 residues in the CDR3. The CDR3 here is CASGTVAYNSPLHF. The DNA for the CDR3 is TGTGCCAGCGGAACAGTCGCCTATAATTCACCCCTCCACTTT. The whole variable domain, filled in from reference TRBV2 and TRBJ1-6, reads EPEVTQTPSHQVTQMGQEVILRCVPISNHLYFYWYRQILGQKVEFLVSFYNNEISEKSEIFDDQFSVERPDGSNFTLKIRSTKLEDSAMYFCASGTVAYNSPLHFGNGTRLTVT.

This clone was seen a single time. The chain joins TRBV27 to TRBJ1-4; D gene unclear. V shed 5 bases and J shed 7 bases, with 14 bases lying between them. Germline loops: CDR1 MNHEY, CDR2 SMNVEV (reference sequence). There are 14 residues in the CDR3. The CDR3 spells CASSLRALGEKLFF. CDR3 DNA sequence: TGTGCCAGCAGTCTGAGGGCCCTGGGTGAAAAACTGTTTTTT.

V gene TRBV27 combines with J gene TRBJ1-2, with TRBD1 as a possible D gene (5 bases). This CDR3 has 14 amino acids. Per germline, CDR1 MNHEY and CDR2 SMNVEV (reference sequence). V dropped 4 bases and J dropped 3 bases, with 12 bases sitting between them. CDR3 in amino acids: CASSSKTGDYGYTF. The DNA of the CDR3 is TGTGCCAGCAGTTCGAAGACGGGGGACTATGGCTACACCTTC.

The rearrangement joins TRBV3-1 (or the pseudogene TRBV3-2) to TRBJ1-2; D possibly corresponds to TRBD1 (5 bases). The CDR3 has 13 residues. Trimming left V 1 base short and J 7 bases short, with 10 bases between. Per germline, CDR1 LGHDT and CDR2 YNNKEL (reference sequence). In DNA form, the CDR3 reads TGTGCCAGCAGCCAAGGTTTGGGGGGTGGCTACACCTTC. Its translation is CASSQGLGGGYTF.

This chain uses TRBV7-3 with TRBJ2-3, with D perhaps matching TRBD1 (6 bases). V was trimmed by 5 bases and J by 2 bases, leaving 8 bases between them. The V gene's germline CDR1 is SGHTA and CDR2 FQGTGA. CDR3 length: 13 amino acids. The CDR3 is CASSRDITDTQYF. CDR3 sequence (DNA): TGTGCCAGCAGCCGGGACATCACAGATACGCAGTATTTT.